This entry lists 4 T cell receptor beta chains sequenced from one sample in a study of human T cells and chemical hapten exposure. It was from unfractionated whole blood that total RNA was extracted. The library attached unique molecular identifiers to individual cDNA molecules. TCRdb recomputed calls from the reads with MiXCR, one row per CDR3 protein. The data hold 95,000 to 150,000 distinct CDR3 sequences, with around 8.5% observed a single time. The material sequenced was whole blood. The receptors here all came from a human donor in good health. Some clones in this sample may be carry-over from other donors' samples.

This rearrangement joins TRBV20-1 to TRBJ1-6, with D tentatively TRBD1 (5 bases). Germline V gene data show CDR1 as DFQATT and CDR2 as SNEGSKA (reference sequence). The CDR3 extends over 16 amino acids. V lost 6 bases and J lost 5, with 20 bases in between. DNA of the CDR3: TGCAGTGCCCCCGACCCTTTCGGGGGGGATAATTCACCCCTCCACTTT. Protein sequence: CSAPDPFGGDNSPLHF.

Many counts were recorded for this clonotype. The genes are TRBV5-6 and TRBJ2-7; no clear D. V lost 3 bases and J 2 bases, leaving 9 bases between the germline ends. The germline CDR1 and CDR2 sequences are SGHDT and YYEEEE. The CDR3 runs to 13 residues. The CDR3 nucleotides read TGTGCCAGCAGCTACGACGAACCCTACGAGCAGTACTTC. This sequence encodes CASSYDEPYEQYF. Supplemented by reference TRBV5-6 and TRBJ2-7, the full variable domain reads DAGVTQSPTHLIKTRGQQVTLRCSPKSGHDTVSWYQQALGQGPQFIFQYYEEEERQRGNFPDRFSGHQFPNYSSELNVNALLLGDSALYLCASSYDEPYEQYFGPGTRLTVT.

This clonotype was recorded many times. The chain couples TRBV6-1 to TRBJ1-5; D not certain. Deletions cut 4 bases from V and 4 bases from J, with 14 bases between. Germline loops: CDR1 MNHNS, CDR2 SASEGT. The CDR3 runs 15 residues. CDR3 amino acids: CASSVLSGANQPQHF. The CDR3 coding sequence is TGTGCCAGCAGTGTTTTATCGGGTGCAAATCAGCCCCAGCATTTT.

This clonotype has ten or more counts. This chain uses TRBV6-2 or TRBV6-3 with TRBJ1-5, with TRBD1 identical over 7 bases. V lost 5 bases and J lost 5; bases outside the gene matches: 15. Per the germline V gene, CDR1 is MNHEY and CDR2 is SVGEGT. The CDR3 extends over 17 amino acids. CDR3 in amino acids: CASSRILTGLVHQPQHF. The CDR3 region has the DNA TGTGCCAGCAGTCGCATCCTGACAGGGCTAGTCCATCAGCCCCAGCATTTT.